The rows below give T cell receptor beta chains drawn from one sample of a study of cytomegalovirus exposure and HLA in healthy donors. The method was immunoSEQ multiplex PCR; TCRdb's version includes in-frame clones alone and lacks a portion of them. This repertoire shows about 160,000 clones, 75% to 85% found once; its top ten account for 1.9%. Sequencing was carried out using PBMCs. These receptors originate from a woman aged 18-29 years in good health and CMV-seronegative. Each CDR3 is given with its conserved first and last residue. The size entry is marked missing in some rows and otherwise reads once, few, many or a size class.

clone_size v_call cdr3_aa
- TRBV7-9 CASSLSSGGYEQYF
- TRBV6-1 CASSDIGQGDYEQYF
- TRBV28 CASSLSQGDPSGANVLTF
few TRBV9 CASSASYRRPRNTEAFF
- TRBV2 CASRARTGRGYGYTF
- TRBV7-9 CASSTTQETQYF
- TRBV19 CASSSGRANTEAFF
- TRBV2 CASSDFREQYF
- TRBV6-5 CASSIRGSSYNEQFF
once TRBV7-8 CASSTTGPYEQYF
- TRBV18 CASSPLSHNSGNTIYF
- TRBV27 CASSLDYHQPQHF
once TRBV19 CASRGRGGGGYTF
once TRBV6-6 CASSSEGAGQPQHF
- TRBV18 CASSPGALGQETQYF
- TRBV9 CASSVEGRGNTEAFF
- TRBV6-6 CASSDRGREQFF
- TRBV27 CASSLLQGLGEQYF
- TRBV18 CASSRETVATEAFF
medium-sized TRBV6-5 CASKGVDEQFF
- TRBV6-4 CASSDLRVQQYF
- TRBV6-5 CASSSKPIGGEKLFF
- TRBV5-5 CASSLAYEQYF
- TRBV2 CASSEALPGQGYYGYTF
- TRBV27 CASSLSRAGTSTDTQYF